The clone carrying this T cell receptor beta chain appeared a few times. What it binds is not known. This record belongs to a study of human T cells and chemical hapten exposure. Looking at the study overall: Patch tests applied 0.01% DPC to the upper back and were scored after 6 days. Study-level findings and limits: Sensitizing with DPC caused no change in TCRs above 1 in 1000 frequency.

It was the library that attached unique molecular identifiers to individual cDNA molecules. MiXCR was run by TCRdb on the reads, yielding one entry per CDR3 protein. This sample has several thousand distinct CDR3 sequences, with roughly 50% found just once. CDR3 length: 18 amino acids. Germline loops: CDR1 DFQATT, CDR2 SNEGSKA (reference sequence). After removal of 0 bases from V and 1 base from J, the junction contained 12 bases not matched to a gene. Treatment specified: therapeutic diphenylcyclopropenone sensitization with weekly scalp DPC. The TCR was taken from an adult with alopecia areata. Some clones in this sample may be carry-over from other donors' samples. This table probably holds off-target reads from a library built for another chain. The V call is TRBV20-1, the J call TRBJ2-7, with TRBD2 matching 10 bases. This specimen consisted of whole blood, obtained before DPC sensitization or 2, 6, or about 24 weeks after (not recorded which). CDR3 in DNA: TGCAGTGCTAGAGATCTGGAGCGGGAGGGCCGGAGTTCCTACGAGCAGTACTTC. Amino acid sequence: CSARDLEREGRSSYEQYF.